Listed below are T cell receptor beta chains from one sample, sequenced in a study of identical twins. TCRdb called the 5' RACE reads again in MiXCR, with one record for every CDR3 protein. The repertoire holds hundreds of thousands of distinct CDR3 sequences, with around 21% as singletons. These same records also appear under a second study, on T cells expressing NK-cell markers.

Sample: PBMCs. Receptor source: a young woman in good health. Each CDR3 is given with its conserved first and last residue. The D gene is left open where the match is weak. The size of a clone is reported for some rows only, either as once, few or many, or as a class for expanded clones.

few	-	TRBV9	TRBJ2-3	TGTGCCAGCAACCGGGGTACGGCAGATACGCAGTATTTT	CASNRGTADTQYF
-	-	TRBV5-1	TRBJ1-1	TGCGCCAGCAGCTTACTCACTACAGGACATTACCAAGCTTTCTTT	CASSLLTTGHYQAFF
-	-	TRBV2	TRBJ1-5	TGTGCCAGCAGTCGACAGAGTCGGAGTCAGCCCCAGCATTTT	CASSRQSRSQPQHF
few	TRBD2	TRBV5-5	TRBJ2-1	TGTGCCAGCAACCTAGCGGGAACACTTTTCGATAATGAGCAGTTCTTC	CASNLAGTLFDNEQFF
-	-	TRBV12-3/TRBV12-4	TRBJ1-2	TGTGCCAGCAGCAGGGGCGGTCAGGGCTATGGCTACACCTTC	CASSRGGQGYGYTF
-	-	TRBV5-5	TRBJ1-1	TGTGCCAGCAGCCCCCTCAGGACGAACACTGAAGCTTTCTTT	CASSPLRTNTEAFF
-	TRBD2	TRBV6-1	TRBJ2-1	TGTGCCAGCGACAGCGGGAGGCTCTCCTACAATGAGCAGTTCTTC	CASDSGRLSYNEQFF
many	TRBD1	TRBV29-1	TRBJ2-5	TGCAGCGTCGCGGGACAGGGCCTCGGGGAGACCCAGTACTTC	CSVAGQGLGETQYF
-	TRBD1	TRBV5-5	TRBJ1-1	TGTGCCAGCAGCTTGGGGTTTGTGGACAGGGGTAACACTGAAGCTTTCTTT	CASSLGFVDRGNTEAFF
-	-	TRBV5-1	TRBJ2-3	TGCGCCAGCAGCTTGGGCGGACCTTACACAGATACGCAGTATTTT	CASSLGGPYTDTQYF
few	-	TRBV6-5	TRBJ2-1	TGTGCCAGCAGTTACTCGCGGCAGGATGGGGAGCAGTTCTTC	CASSYSRQDGEQFF
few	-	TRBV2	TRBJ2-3	TGTGCCAGCTGGCCCGGGGAGGATACGCAGTATTTT	CASWPGEDTQYF
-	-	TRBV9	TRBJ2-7	TGTGCCAGCAGCGTAGGGGCGGACTCCTACGAGCAGTACTTC	CASSVGADSYEQYF
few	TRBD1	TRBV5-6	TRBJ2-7	TGTGCCAGCAGCTTCGGGACAGGGGTATTCTACGAGCAGTACTTC	CASSFGTGVFYEQYF
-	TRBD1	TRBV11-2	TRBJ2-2	TGTGCCAGCAGCTTAAGTCGGGACAGGGTATCCGGGGAGCTGTTTTTT	CASSLSRDRVSGELFF
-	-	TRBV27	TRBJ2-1	TGTGCCAGCAGCCTACGGACGCTCGGCAATGAGCAGTTCTTC	CASSLRTLGNEQFF
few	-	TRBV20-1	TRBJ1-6	TGCAGTGCTAGTTCAGGGTTAGAGTCACCCCTCCACTTT	CSASSGLESPLHF
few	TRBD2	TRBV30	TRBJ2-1	TGTGCCTGGAGTGCCTTGACTAGCGGAGGTTACAATGAGCAGTTCTTC	CAWSALTSGGYNEQFF
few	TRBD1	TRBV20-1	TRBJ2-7	TGCAGTGCTAGGAAGACAGGGGCCACCTACGAGCAGTACTTC	CSARKTGATYEQYF
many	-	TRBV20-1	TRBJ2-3	TGCAGTGCTAGAGGGGGCGCCCGGGATACGCAGTATTTT	CSARGGARDTQYF
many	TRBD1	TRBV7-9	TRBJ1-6	TGTGCCAGCAGCTTCGGTAGAGACAGGGCATCATCCCTCCACTTT	CASSFGRDRASSLHF
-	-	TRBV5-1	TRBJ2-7	TGCGCCAGCAGCTCGCGCCAGGGTAGTAGCGAGCAGTACTTC	CASSSRQGSSEQYF
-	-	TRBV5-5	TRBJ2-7	TGTGCCAGCAGCCTACGACAGAACCAAGGTGCCGAGCAGTACTTC	CASSLRQNQGAEQYF
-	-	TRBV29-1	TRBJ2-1	TGCAGCGTGATATCCGGCTCTTACAATGAGCAGTTCTTC	CSVISGSYNEQFF
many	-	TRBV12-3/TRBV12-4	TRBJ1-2	TGTGCCAGCAGCCACAGTCAAGTGGCCTACACCTTC	CASSHSQVAYTF
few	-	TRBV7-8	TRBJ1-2	TGTGCCAGCAGCTTAGCCCCCAGCGGCTACACCTTC	CASSLAPSGYTF
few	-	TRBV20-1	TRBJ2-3	TGCAGTGCTAGTCCGGTGGGGTACACAGATACGCAGTATTTT	CSASPVGYTDTQYF
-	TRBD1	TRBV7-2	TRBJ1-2	TGTGCCAGCAGCTTAACTCGGACAGGGGGCTTTGGCTACACCTTC	CASSLTRTGGFGYTF
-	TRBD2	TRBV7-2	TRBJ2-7	TGTGCCAGCAGCAGCGGGGACGGTGGACGTACCTACGAGCAGTACTTC	CASSSGDGGRTYEQYF
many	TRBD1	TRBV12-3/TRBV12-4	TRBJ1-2	TGTGCCAGCACCTTGGGGGGACAGGGGCCCTATGGCTACACCTTC	CASTLGGQGPYGYTF
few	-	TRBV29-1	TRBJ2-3	TGCAGCGTGGAATGGGGGGCCGGAGATACGCAGTATTTT	CSVEWGAGDTQYF
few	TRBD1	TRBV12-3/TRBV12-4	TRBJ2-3	TGTGCCAGCAGTTCTAGGGCAACAGGGGGCACGCAGTATTTT	CASSSRATGGTQYF
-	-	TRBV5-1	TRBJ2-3	TGCGCCAGCGAGGTTGGGAAAAGGGAGAGGGGTACAGATACGCAGTATTTT	CASEVGKRERGTDTQYF
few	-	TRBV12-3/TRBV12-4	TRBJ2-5	TGTGCCAGCAGTTTGGCAGGAGTAAAGACCCAGTACTTC	CASSLAGVKTQYF
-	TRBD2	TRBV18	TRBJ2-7	TGTGCCAGCTCACCAAGGACTAGCGGGGGCGACGAGCAGTACTTC	CASSPRTSGGDEQYF
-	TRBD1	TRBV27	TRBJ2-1	TGTGCCAGCAGTCACCTGACAGGGGTACACAATGAGCAGTTCTTC	CASSHLTGVHNEQFF
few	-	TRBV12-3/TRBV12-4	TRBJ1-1	TGTGCCAGCAGTTTACTCGGGTTGAGGGACACTGAAGCTTTCTTT	CASSLLGLRDTEAFF
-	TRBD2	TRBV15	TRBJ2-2	TGTGCCACCAGCAGAGTTGGACTAGCGAGCACCGGGGAGCTGTTTTTT	CATSRVGLASTGELFF
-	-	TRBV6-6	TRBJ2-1	TGTGCCACCGGAGGTGCGCGGCAGTTCTTC	CATGGARQFF
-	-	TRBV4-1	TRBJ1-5	TGCGCCAGCAGCCAAGGACCGCTCAATCAGCCCCAGCATTTT	CASSQGPLNQPQHF
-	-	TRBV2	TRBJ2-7	TGTGCCAGCAGTGAAGCGGGCAGGGGCTCCTACGAGCAGTACTTC	CASSEAGRGSYEQYF
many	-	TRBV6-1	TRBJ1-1	TGTGCCAGCAGTGAATTCAGGGAAGAAGCTTTCTTT	CASSEFREEAFF
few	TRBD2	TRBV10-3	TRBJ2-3	TGTGCCATCAGTCAAAATCCGGGACTAGCGGGAGGGCCGGTAGATACGCAGTATTTT	CAISQNPGLAGGPVDTQYF
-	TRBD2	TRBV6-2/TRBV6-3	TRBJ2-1	TGTGCCAGCAGTTATACTAGCGGGAACCCGAGCTCCTACAATGAGCAGTTCTTC	CASSYTSGNPSSYNEQFF
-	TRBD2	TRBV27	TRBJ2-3	TGTGCCAGCAGTTCTTCCCTAGCGGGTGGAGATACGCAGTATTTT	CASSSSLAGGDTQYF
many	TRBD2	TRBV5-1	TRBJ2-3	TGCGCCAGCAGCTTGAACGGACTAGCGGGAAGCGCAGATACGCAGTATTTT	CASSLNGLAGSADTQYF
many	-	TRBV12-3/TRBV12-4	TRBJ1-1	TGTGCCAGCTCCTATAGAGGGGAGGGGGCTTTCTTT	CASSYRGEGAFF
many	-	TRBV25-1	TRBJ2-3	TGTGCCAGCAGGGACGTTGGGGATACGCAGTATTTT	CASRDVGDTQYF
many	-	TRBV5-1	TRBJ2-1	TGCGCCAGCAGCTTTAACCGAGGGGTCGAGCAGTTCTTC	CASSFNRGVEQFF
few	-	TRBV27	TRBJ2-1	TGTGCCAGCAGTTACCCCGGGCAGCATGAGCAGTTCTTC	CASSYPGQHEQFF
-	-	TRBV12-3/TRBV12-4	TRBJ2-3	TGTGCCAGCAGTCCTATAGCAGATACGCAGTATTTT	CASSPIADTQYF
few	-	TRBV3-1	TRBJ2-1	TGTGCCAGCAGCCAATCTCCGACACAGCGAAATGAGCAGTTCTTC	CASSQSPTQRNEQFF
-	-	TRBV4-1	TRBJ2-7	TGCGCCAGCGGGAACGCCTACGAGCAGTACTTC	CASGNAYEQYF
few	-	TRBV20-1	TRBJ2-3	TGCAGTGCTAGCCGACCCGGGGTCACAGATACGCAGTATTTT	CSASRPGVTDTQYF
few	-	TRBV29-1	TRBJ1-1	TGCAGCGTTGAGGGGGTTGGGGGAGAGGCTTTCTTT	CSVEGVGGEAFF
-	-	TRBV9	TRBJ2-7	TGTGCCAGCAGCGTAGGAGGAGCGGCCCACACCTACGAGCAGTACTTC	CASSVGGAAHTYEQYF
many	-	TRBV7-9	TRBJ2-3	TGTGCCAGCAGCTTAGTAATGGGCCTATCTAGCACAGATACGCAGTATTTT	CASSLVMGLSSTDTQYF
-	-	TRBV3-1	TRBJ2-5	TGTGCCAGCAGCCAAGGCTCCCGCGGGAAGACCCAGTACTTC	CASSQGSRGKTQYF
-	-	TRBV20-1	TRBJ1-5	TGCAGTGCTAGACTACCTGAACCGGTGGGCAATCAGCCCCAGCATTTT	CSARLPEPVGNQPQHF
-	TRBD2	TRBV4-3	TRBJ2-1	TGCGCCAGCAGCCAAGGTCTACTAGCGCGCAATGAGCAGTTCTTC	CASSQGLLARNEQFF